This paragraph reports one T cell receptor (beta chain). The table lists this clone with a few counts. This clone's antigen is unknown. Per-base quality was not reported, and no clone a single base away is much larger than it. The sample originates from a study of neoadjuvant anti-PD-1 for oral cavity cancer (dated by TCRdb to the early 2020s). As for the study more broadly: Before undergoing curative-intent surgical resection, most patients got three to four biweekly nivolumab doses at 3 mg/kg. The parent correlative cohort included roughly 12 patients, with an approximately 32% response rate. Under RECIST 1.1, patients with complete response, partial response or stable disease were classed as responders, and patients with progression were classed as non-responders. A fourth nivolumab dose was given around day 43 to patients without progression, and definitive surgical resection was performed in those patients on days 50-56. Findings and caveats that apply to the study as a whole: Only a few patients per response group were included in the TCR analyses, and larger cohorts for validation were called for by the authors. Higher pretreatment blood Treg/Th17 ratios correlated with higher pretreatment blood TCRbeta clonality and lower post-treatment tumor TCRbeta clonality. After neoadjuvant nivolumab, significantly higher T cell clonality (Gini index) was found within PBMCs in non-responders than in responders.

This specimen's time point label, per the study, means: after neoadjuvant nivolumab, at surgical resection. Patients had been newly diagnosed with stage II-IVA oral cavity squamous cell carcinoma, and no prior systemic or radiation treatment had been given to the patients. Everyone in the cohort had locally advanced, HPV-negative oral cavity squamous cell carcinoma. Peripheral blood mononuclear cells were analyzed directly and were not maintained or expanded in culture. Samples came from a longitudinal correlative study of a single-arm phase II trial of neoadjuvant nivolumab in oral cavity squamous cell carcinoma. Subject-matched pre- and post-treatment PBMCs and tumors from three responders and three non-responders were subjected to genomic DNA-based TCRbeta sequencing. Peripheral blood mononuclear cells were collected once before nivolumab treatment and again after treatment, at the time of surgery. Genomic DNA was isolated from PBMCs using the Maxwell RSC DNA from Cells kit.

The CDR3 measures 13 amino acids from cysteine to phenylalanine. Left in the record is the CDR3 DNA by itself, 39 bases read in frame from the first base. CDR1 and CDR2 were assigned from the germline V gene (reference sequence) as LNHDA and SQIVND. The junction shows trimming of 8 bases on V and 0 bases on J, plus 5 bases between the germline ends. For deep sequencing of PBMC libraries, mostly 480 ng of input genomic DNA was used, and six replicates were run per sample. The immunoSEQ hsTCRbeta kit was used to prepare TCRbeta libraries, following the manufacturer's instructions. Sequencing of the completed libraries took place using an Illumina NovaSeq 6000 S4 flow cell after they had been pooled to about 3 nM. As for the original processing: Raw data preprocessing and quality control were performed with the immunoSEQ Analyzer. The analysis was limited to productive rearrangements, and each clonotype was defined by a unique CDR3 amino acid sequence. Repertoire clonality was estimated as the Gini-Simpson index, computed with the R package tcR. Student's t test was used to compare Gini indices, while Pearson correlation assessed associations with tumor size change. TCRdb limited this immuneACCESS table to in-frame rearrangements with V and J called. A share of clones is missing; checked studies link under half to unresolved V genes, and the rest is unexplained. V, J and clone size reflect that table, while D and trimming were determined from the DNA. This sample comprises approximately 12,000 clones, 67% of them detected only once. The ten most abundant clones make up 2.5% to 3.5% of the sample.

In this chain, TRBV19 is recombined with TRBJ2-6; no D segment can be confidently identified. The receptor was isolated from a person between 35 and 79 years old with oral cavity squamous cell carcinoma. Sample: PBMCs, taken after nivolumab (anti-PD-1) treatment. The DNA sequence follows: TGTGCCAGTGAGACCTCTGGGGCCAACGTCCTGACTTTC. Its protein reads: CASETSGANVLTF.